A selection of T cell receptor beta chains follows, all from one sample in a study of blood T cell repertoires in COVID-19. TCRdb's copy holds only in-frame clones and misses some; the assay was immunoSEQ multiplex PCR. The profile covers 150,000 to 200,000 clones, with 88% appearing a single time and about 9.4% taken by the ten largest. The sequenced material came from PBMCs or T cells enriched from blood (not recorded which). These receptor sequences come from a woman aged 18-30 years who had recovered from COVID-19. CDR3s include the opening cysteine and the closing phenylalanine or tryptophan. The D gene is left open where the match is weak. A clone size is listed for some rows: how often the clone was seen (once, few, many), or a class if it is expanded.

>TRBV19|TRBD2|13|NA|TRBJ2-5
TGTGCCAGTACGGGGGGGCTCTCGGAGACCCAGTACTTC
CASTGGLSETQYF
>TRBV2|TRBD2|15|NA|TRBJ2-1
TGTGCCAGCAGAGACCGGGAGGGCCGGAACAATGAGCAGTTCTTC
CASRDREGRNNEQFF
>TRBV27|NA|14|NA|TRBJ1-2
TGTGCCAGCAGTTTTCGCACAGGGTCATATGGCTACACCTTC
CASSFRTGSYGYTF
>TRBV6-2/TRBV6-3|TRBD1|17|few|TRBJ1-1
TGTGCCAGCAGTTCCGCGGACAGGGGGAGGTCGAACACTGAAGCTTTCTTT
CASSSADRGRSNTEAFF
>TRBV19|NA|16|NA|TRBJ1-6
TGTGCCAGTAGCCCCGACCGGAGCTCCTATAATTCACCCCTCCACTTT
CASSPDRSSYNSPLHF
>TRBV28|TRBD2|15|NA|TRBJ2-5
TGTGCCAGCATCCTGAGCCTAGCGGGAGTGGAGACCCAGTACTTC
CASILSLAGVETQYF
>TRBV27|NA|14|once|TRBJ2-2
TGTGCCAGCCCCGGTCTTGAAATGACCGGGGAGCTGTTTTTT
CASPGLEMTGELFF
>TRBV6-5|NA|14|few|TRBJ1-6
TGTGCCAGCAGTCGACAGGCGGCAAATTCACCCCTCCACTTT
CASSRQAANSPLHF
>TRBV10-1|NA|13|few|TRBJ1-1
TGCGCCAGCAGTGACAGTGAAGACACTGAAGCTTTCTTT
CASSDSEDTEAFF
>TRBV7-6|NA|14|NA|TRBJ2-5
TGTGCCAGCAGCTTAGGGATGAGGGAAGAGACCCAGTACTTC
CASSLGMREETQYF
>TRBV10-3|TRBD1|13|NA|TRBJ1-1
TGTGCCACCAACAGGGGGGTCGGCACTGAAGCTTTCTTT
CATNRGVGTEAFF
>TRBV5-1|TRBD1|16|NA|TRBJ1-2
TGCGCCAGCAGCCCGCGAACCGGGACAGCCGAGTATGGCTACACCTTC
CASSPRTGTAEYGYTF
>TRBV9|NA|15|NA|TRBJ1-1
TGTGCCAGCAGCGTAGGGGCAGGGGATGACACTGAAGCTTTCTTT
CASSVGAGDDTEAFF
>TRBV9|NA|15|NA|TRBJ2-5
TGTGCCAGCAGCGCCGGAGGGACCCCGGAGGAGACCCAGTACTTC
CASSAGGTPEETQYF
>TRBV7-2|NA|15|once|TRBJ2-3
TGTGCCAGCAGCTTAGAACGGGGGAGCACAGATACGCAGTATTTT
CASSLERGSTDTQYF
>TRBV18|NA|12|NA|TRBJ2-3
TGTGCCAGCTCACCCGGCGGGGATACGCAGTATTTT
CASSPGGDTQYF
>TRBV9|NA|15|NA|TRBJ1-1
TGTGCCAGCAGCGTAGCGAGCACCATGAACACTGAAGCTTTCTTT
CASSVASTMNTEAFF
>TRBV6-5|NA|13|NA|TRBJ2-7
TGTGCCAGTTCTAAATTCCGAACTTCGGAGCAGTACTTC
CASSKFRTSEQYF
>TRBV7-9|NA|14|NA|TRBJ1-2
TGTGCCAGCAGCCCCGACAGTTCCAAAGATGGCTACACCTTC
CASSPDSSKDGYTF
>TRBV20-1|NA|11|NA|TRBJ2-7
TGCAGTGCTAGCGGGTTCTACGAGCAGTACTTC
CSASGFYEQYF
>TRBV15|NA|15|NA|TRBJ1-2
TGTGCCACCAGCAGAGATATAGGGGTGCGGTATGGCTACACCTTC
CATSRDIGVRYGYTF
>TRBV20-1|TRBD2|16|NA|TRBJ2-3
TGCAGTGCTAGTCTGACTAGCGGGGGATACACAGATACGCAGTATTTT
CSASLTSGGYTDTQYF
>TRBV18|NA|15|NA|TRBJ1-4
TGTGCCAGCACTAGACTCCGGACTAAGAATGAAAAACTGTTTTTT
CASTRLRTKNEKLFF
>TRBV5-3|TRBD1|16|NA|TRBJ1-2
TGTGCCAGAAGCAGGGACCGACAGGGCGCTTTGGGTGGCTACACCTTC
CARSRDRQGALGGYTF
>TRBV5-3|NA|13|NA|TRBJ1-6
TGTGCCAGAAGCTCCGACAGTCAGTCACCCCTCCACTTT
CARSSDSQSPLHF
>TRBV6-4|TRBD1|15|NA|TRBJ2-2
TGTGCCAGCAGTGACGGGCAGGGGGACACCGGGGAGCTGTTTTTT
CASSDGQGDTGELFF
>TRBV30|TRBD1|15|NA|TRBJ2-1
TGTGCCTGGAGTGCCGACAGGGATCCCTACAATGAGCAGTTCTTC
CAWSADRDPYNEQFF
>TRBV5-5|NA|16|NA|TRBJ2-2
TGTGCCAGCAGCTTCCAGGTGGGAAGCGGGACCGGGGAGCTGTTTTTT
CASSFQVGSGTGELFF
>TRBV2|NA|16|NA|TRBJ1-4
TGTGCCAGCAGTGAAGCCATACCGGAGGGTAATGAAAAACTGTTTTTT
CASSEAIPEGNEKLFF
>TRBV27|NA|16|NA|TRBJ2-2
TGTGCCAGCAGCGAAAGTGGCCAGGGATTCCGCGGGGAGCTGTTTTTT
CASSESGQGFRGELFF
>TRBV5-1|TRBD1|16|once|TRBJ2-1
TGCGCCAGCAGCCGCACAGGGACAGGGGTCAACAATGAGCAGTTCTTC
CASSRTGTGVNNEQFF
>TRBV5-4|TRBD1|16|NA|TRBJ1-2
TGTGCCAGCAGCTCTGGACAGGGAGTCCCCCTATATGGCTACACCTTC
CASSSGQGVPLYGYTF
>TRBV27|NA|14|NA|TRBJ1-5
TGTGCCAGCAGTTTCAGGGCTAGCAATCAGCCCCAGCATTTT
CASSFRASNQPQHF
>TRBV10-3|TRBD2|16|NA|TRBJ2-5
TGTGCCATCGGGGTAGCGGGAACGTGGGGACAAGAGACCCAGTACTTC
CAIGVAGTWGQETQYF
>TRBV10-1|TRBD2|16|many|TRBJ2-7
TGCGCCAGCAGTGAGTCGACTGGTAGCGGGGCCTACGAGCAGTACTTC
CASSESTGSGAYEQYF
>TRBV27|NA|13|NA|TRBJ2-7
TGTGCCAGCAGTTTTAGATTCTCCTACGAGCAGTACTTC
CASSFRFSYEQYF
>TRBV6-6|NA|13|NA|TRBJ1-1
TGTGCCAGCATCCCCCGGGTGAGCACTGAAGCTTTCTTT
CASIPRVSTEAFF
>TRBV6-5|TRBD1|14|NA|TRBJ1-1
TGTGCCAGCAGAACAGGGGTCCGTAAGACTGAAGCTTTCTTT
CASRTGVRKTEAFF
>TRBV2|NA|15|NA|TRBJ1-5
TGTGCCAGCAGTGAAGAAATGGCAGACAATCAGCCCCAGCATTTT
CASSEEMADNQPQHF
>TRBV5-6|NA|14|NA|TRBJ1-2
TGTGCCAGCAGCTTGGTAGGGGGAGGGGATGGCTACACCTTC
CASSLVGGGDGYTF
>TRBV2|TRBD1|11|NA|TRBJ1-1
TGTGCCAGCAGGGACAGGCTTGAAGCTTTCTTT
CASRDRLEAFF
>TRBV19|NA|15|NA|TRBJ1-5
TGTGCCAGTAGTATAGAGGGGAGTCGCAATCAGCCCCAGCATTTT
CASSIEGSRNQPQHF
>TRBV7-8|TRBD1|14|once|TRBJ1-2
TGTGCCAGCAGCTTAGGGACAGGGGGCGGTGGCTACACCTTC
CASSLGTGGGGYTF
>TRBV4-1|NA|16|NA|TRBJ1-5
TGCGCCAGCAGCCAAGAGGAGACCTGGGTTAATAAGCCCCAGCATTTT
CASSQEETWVNKPQHF
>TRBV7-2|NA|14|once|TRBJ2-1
TGTGCCAGCAGCTTAGATGTCGGCGAGGCTAAGCAGTTCTTC
CASSLDVGEAKQFF
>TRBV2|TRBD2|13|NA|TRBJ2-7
TGTGCCAGCAGGGACCCGGGGGGTTACGAGCAGTACTTC
CASRDPGGYEQYF
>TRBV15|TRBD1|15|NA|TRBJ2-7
TGTGCCACCAGCAGAGAGACAGGGCTTACCTACGAGCAGTACTTC
CATSRETGLTYEQYF
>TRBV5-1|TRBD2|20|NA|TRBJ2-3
TGCGCCAGCAGCTCGCCGACGGGACTAGCGGGAGGCGGGACCCCAGATACGCAGTATTTT
CASSSPTGLAGGGTPDTQYF
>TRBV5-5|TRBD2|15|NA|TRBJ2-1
TGTGCCAGCAGCGGGGGACTAGCGTACTACAATGAGCAGTTCTTC
CASSGGLAYYNEQFF
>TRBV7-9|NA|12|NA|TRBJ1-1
TGTGCCAGCAGCCAGGGGAACACTGAAGCTTTCTTT
CASSQGNTEAFF
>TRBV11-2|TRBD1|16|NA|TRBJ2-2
TGTGCCAGCAGCCCATTGGGACAGTTGACGGCCGGGGAGCTGTTTTTT
CASSPLGQLTAGELFF
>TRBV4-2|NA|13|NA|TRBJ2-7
TGTGCCAGCAGCCAAATAGGGGGTTACGAGCAGTACTTC
CASSQIGGYEQYF
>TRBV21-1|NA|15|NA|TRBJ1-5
TGTGCCAGCAGCAACTCCGGGACAGGGATCCAGCCCCAGCATTTT
CASSNSGTGIQPQHF
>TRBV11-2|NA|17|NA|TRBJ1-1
TGTGCCAGCAGCTTAGGGGGATACAGGAAAGGGAACACTGAAGCTTTCTTT
CASSLGGYRKGNTEAFF
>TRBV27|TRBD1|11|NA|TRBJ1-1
TGTGCCAGCGTCGGGACAGATGAAGCTTTCTTT
CASVGTDEAFF
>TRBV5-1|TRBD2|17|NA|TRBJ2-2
TGCGCCAGCAGCTGGAGCTTAGCGGGGGGCGGCACCGGGGAGCTGTTTTTT
CASSWSLAGGGTGELFF
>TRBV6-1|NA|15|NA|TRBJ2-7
TGTGCCAGCAGTTGGAGCCGATCGTTCTCCTACGAGCAGTACTTC
CASSWSRSFSYEQYF